Here is one T cell receptor beta chain with its context. The data were obtained in a study of T cell clones after liver transplantation. This table comes from immunoSEQ multiplex PCR, and its TCRdb copy is limited to in-frame clones, with some not included. The profile covers 75,000 to 95,000 clones, with roughly 85% appearing a single time and 2.5% to 3.5% taken by the ten largest. This CDR3 is built from 13 residues. Per the germline V gene, CDR1 is SGHAT and CDR2 is FQNNGV. V lost 6 bases, J lost 6 bases, and 5 bases stayed unmatched. The receptor's source is a human patient who received a liver transplant. Certain T cells may be donor cells from the graft. The chain combines TRBV11-2 with TRBJ2-1, with 7 bases matching TRBD2. This specimen consisted of CD4+ T cells from blood, obtained at the 22-month timepoint. CDR3 bases: TGTGCCAGCAGTAGGACTAGGGCCAATGAGCAGTTCTTC. Amino acid sequence: CASSRTRANEQFF.